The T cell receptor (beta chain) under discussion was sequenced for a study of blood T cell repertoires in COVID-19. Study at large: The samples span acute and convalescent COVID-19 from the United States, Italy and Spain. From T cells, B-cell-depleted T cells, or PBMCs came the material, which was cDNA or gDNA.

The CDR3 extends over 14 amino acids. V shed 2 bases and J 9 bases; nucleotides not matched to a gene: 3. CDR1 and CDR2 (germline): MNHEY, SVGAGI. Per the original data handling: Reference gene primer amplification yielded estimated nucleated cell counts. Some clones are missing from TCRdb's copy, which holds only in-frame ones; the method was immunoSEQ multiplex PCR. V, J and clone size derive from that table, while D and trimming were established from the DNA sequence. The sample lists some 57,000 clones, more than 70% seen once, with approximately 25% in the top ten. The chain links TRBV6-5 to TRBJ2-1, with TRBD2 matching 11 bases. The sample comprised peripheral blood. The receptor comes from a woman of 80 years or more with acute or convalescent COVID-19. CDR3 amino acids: CASSYLAGGGEQFF. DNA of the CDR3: TGTGCCAGCAGTTACCTAGCGGGAGGCGGTGAGCAGTTCTTC.